Each of the 26 T cell receptor beta chains below was sequenced from the same sample in a study of somatic mutations in cytotoxic T cells in rheumatoid arthritis. TCRdb's table, derived via immunoSEQ multiplex PCR, lists solely in-frame clones and lacks some. The sample has about 2,300 clones, roughly four fifths seen once. The specimen was CD8+ T cells sorted from blood. The receptors originated from an adult with rheumatoid arthritis.

The gene calls are TRBV7-9 and TRBJ2-7; D possibly corresponds to TRBD2 (6 bases). Germline CDR1 reads SEHNR; CDR2 reads FQNEAQ (reference sequence). The CDR3 length is 14 residues. V lost 3 bases to trimming and J lost 3 bases, with 12 bases between them. The CDR3 DNA is TGTGCCAGCAGCTTGGGCGGGGCCTTCTACGAGCAGTACTTC. It yields the protein CASSLGGAFYEQYF.

This chain links TRBV10-2 with TRBJ2-7; D is ambiguous. V was shortened by 2 bases and J by 4 bases, with 9 bases between the two germline ends. Germline V gene sequence: CDR1 WSHSY, CDR2 SAAADI. This CDR3 comprises 13 residues. The CDR3 is CASSETPRYEQYF. In DNA, the CDR3 is TGCGCCAGCAGTGAGACCCCCAGGTACGAGCAGTACTTC.

The genes are TRBV27 and TRBJ1-5, with a weak D call TRBD1 (5 bases). Trimming cost V 3 bases and J 6 bases, with 12 bases left between them. Per the germline V gene, CDR1 is MNHEY and CDR2 is SMNVEV (reference sequence). The CDR3 is made up of 14 amino acids. The CDR3 sequence is CASSFGGSGQPQHF. The CDR3 nucleotides are TGTGCCAGCAGTTTCGGGGGGTCGGGTCAGCCCCAGCATTTT.

The chain recombines TRBV5-4 with TRBJ1-2; D is uncertain. This CDR3 is 11 amino acids long. Trimming cost V 0 bases and J 11 bases, with 8 bases left between them. The germline gives CDR1 SGHNT, CDR2 YYREEE (reference sequence). The CDR3 region has the DNA TGTGCCAGCAGCTTGGGTACCGAGTACACCTTC. This gives the protein CASSLGTEYTF.

The genes are TRBV11-2 and TRBJ2-7; the D gene is possibly TRBD1 (8 bases). This CDR3 spans 14 amino acids. The germline CDR1 and CDR2 sequences are SGHAT and FQNNGV. Trimming stripped 2 bases from V and 7 bases from J, with 15 bases between. The CDR3 nucleotides are TGTGCCAGCAGCTTACGCAGGGGGCGGGGGGAGCAGTACTTC. Residues: CASSLRRGRGEQYF.

This clone was seen a single time. The chain is built from TRBV2 and TRBJ2-5, with 9 bases that match TRBD2. The trim removed 7 bases at V and 5 bases at J, leaving 8 bases unmatched. The V gene's germline CDR1 is SNHLY and CDR2 FYNNEI. The CDR3 runs to 14 residues. The CDR3 DNA reads as TGTGCCAGCATAATACCGGCGGGGGGGGAGACCCAGTACTTC. This gives the protein CASIIPAGGETQYF.

The chain recombines TRBV19 with TRBJ1-1; D is possibly TRBD1 (6 bases). Trimming left V 4 bases short and J 4 bases short, with 10 bases between. From germline, CDR1 is LNHDA and CDR2 SQIVND (reference sequence). The CDR3 runs 13 residues. The CDR3 loop reads CASSTRTATEAFF. Written as DNA, the CDR3 is TGTGCCAGTAGTACTAGGACAGCCACTGAAGCTTTCTTT.

The CDR3 loop reads CAWSVARGEYYGYTF. The CDR3 nucleotides read TGTGCCTGGAGTGTCGCCAGGGGGGAGTACTATGGCTACACCTTC. The rearrangement links TRBV30 to TRBJ1-2, with 7 bases matching TRBD1. With 0 bases clipped from V and 3 bases from J, the junction kept 7 bases outside the gene matches. The CDR3 is 15 amino acids. Per germline, CDR1 GTSNPN and CDR2 SVGIG (reference sequence).

V is TRBV5-6 and J is TRBJ1-1; possibly TRBD1 for D (6 bases). The germline V and J ends were trimmed by 6 bases and 7 bases, with 19 bases remaining between them. The CDR3 has 14 amino acids. Germline V gene lookup returns CDR1 SGHDT and CDR2 YYEEEE. CDR3: CASNSNPDRIEAFF. In DNA form, the CDR3 reads TGTGCCAGCAACTCAAACCCCGACAGGATTGAAGCTTTCTTT.

The chain couples TRBV28 to TRBJ1-1; the D is unclear. There are 14 residues in the CDR3. The germline CDR1 and CDR2 sequences are MDHEN and SYDVKM. Trimming pared 6 bases from V and 1 base from J, leaving 12 bases between. The CDR3 region has the DNA TGTGCCAGCAGGCCCATTGCGGCGAACACTGAAGCTTTCTTT. It codes for CASRPIAANTEAFF.

This clone was counted a single time. The chain recombines TRBV7-8 with TRBJ2-1; 8 bases map to TRBD2. V shed 4 bases, J shed 2 bases, and the junction held 7 bases outside the gene matches. The germline V gene has CDR1 SGHVS and CDR2 FQNEAQ. The CDR3 covers 16 residues. DNA of the CDR3: TGTGCCAGCAGCTCCGGACTAGCCCGGACCTACAATGAGCAGTTCTTC. It encodes CASSSGLARTYNEQFF.

The chain couples TRBV4-2 to TRBJ2-5; 16 nucleotides agree with TRBD2. With V trimmed by 0 bases and J by 5 bases, 3 bases remained unmatched. CDR1 is LGHNA, CDR2 YNFKEQ, per germline. The CDR3 has 17 residues. CDR3 bases: TGTGCCAGCAGCCAAGATGGGACTAGCGGGGGGGCCGAGACCCAGTACTTC. This sequence encodes CASSQDGTSGGAETQYF.

The J gene is TRBJ2-7, the V gene TRBV7-2; unclear D gene. The CDR3 consists of 12 residues. Trimming removed 5 bases at V and 3 bases at J, with 8 bases between. Germline V gives CDR1 SGHTA, CDR2 FQGNSA. For the CDR3, the DNA is TGTGCCAGCAGCGCGACGTTCTACGAGCAGTACTTC. It translates to CASSATFYEQYF.

CDR3 coding DNA: TGTGCCAGCAGCTTGACCGCAGGGCTTGGGCTGTGGCTGAACACTGAAGCTTTCTTT. Its translation: CASSLTAGLGLWLNTEAFF. The chain links TRBV5-4 to TRBJ1-1, with D possibly being TRBD1 (5 bases). V was trimmed by 1 base and J by 0 bases, leaving 22 bases between them. The CDR3 has 19 residues. Germline V gene lookup returns CDR1 SGHNT and CDR2 YYREEE (reference sequence).

The chain links TRBV5-6 to TRBJ2-7; tentative D call: TRBD1 (5 bases). V was clipped by 3 bases and J by 9 bases, with 13 bases between them. Germline V CDR1 and CDR2: SGHDT, YYEEEE. CDR3 length: 12 residues. CDR3 protein: CASSSTAPPQYF. The CDR3 region has the DNA TGTGCCAGCAGCTCGACAGCGCCGCCGCAGTACTTC. Using reference TRBV5-6 and TRBJ2-7 for the parts outside the CDR3, the full variable domain is DAGVTQSPTHLIKTRGQQVTLRCSPKSGHDTVSWYQQALGQGPQFIFQYYEEEERQRGNFPDRFSGHQFPNYSSELNVNALLLGDSALYLCASSSTAPPQYFGPGTRLTVT.

The V gene is TRBV27, the J gene TRBJ2-5; 8 nucleotides align to TRBD1. This CDR3 has 13 residues. Trimming at V came to 3 bases and at J to 14 bases, leaving 11 bases not matched to a gene. From germline, CDR1 is MNHEY and CDR2 SMNVEV (reference sequence). The CDR3 nucleotides are TGTGCCAGCAGTTTCCGACAGGGGCCGGGGCTATACTTC. Its protein product is CASSFRQGPGLYF.

The chain employs TRBV7-6 and TRBJ1-2; D unclear. Looked up from germline, CDR1 is SGHVS and CDR2 is FNYEAQ. V dropped 2 bases and J dropped 2 bases, with 6 bases sitting between them. This CDR3 region has 13 residues. In nucleotides, the CDR3 is TGTGCCAGCAGCTTAAACAGAAACTATGGCTACACCTTC. Residues: CASSLNRNYGYTF.

The chain uses TRBV9 and TRBJ2-7; D unresolved. The length of the CDR3 is 12 residues. Germline V gene lookup returns CDR1 SGDLS and CDR2 YYNGEE. Trimming took off 0 bases at V and 6 bases at J, with 7 bases between the two ends. The CDR3 here is CASSVGASEQYF. Written as DNA, the CDR3 is TGTGCCAGCAGCGTAGGAGCAAGCGAGCAGTACTTC.

This sequence joins TRBV27 and TRBJ2-3; 9 positions agree with TRBD1. J gave up 4 bases and V 3 bases, and 2 bases lay outside the gene matches. Germline CDR1 and CDR2: MNHEY and SMNVEV (reference sequence). CDR3 length: 14 amino acids. As DNA, the CDR3 is TGTGCCAGCAGTTTGGGACAGGGATCAGATACGCAGTATTTT. Encoded protein: CASSLGQGSDTQYF.

This chain uses TRBV12-5 with TRBJ2-2; no clear D gene. The CDR3 is 14 amino acids. V gave up 1 base and J gave up 1 base, with 4 bases separating them. The germline V gene has CDR1 LGHNT and CDR2 FRNRAP. In DNA form, the CDR3 reads TGTGCTAGTGGTTTGGATTTGAACACCGGGGAGCTGTTTTTT. It yields the protein CASGLDLNTGELFF.

This clone has just a few counts. V usage is TRBV7-9 and J usage is TRBJ2-7; 10 bases align to TRBD1. With V trimmed by 5 bases and J by 3 bases, 10 bases remained unmatched. CDR1 and CDR2 from the germline V gene are SEHNR and FQNEAQ (reference sequence). This CDR3 spans 16 amino acids. CDR3 in DNA: TGTGCCAGCAGCCCGACGACAGGGGGCAGGGTCTACGAGCAGTACTTC. This sequence encodes CASSPTTGGRVYEQYF.

The chain uses TRBV7-9 and TRBJ1-6, with TRBD1 as a possible D gene (5 bases). This CDR3 region has 12 residues. Looked up from germline, CDR1 is SEHNR and CDR2 is FQNEAQ (reference sequence). V was pared by 5 bases and J by 7 bases, with 6 bases between. The CDR3 loop reads CASSRGNSPLHF. The CDR3 DNA reads TGTGCCAGCAGCCGGGGGAATTCACCCCTCCACTTT. Filled out from reference TRBV7-9 and TRBJ1-6, the complete variable domain reads DTGVSQNPRHKITKRGQNVTFRCDPISEHNRLYWYRQTLGQGPEFLTYFQNEAQLEKSRLLSDRFSAERPKGSFSTLEIQRTEQGDSAMYLCASSRGNSPLHFGNGTRLTVT.

The V gene is TRBV10-3, the J gene TRBJ2-7; no clear D. Germline CDR1 ENHRY, CDR2 SYGVKD. The CDR3 length is 12 residues. The ends were cut back, 9 bases at V and 3 bases at J, with 12 bases in the middle. The CDR3 nucleotides are TGTGCCATGGGTGGCCTGGGCTACGAGCAGTACTTC. Translation: CAMGGLGYEQYF.

V usage is TRBV9 and J usage is TRBJ1-1; D is perhaps TRBD1 (5 bases). Trimming stripped 0 bases from V and 6 bases from J, with 9 bases between. Germline-derived CDR1 and CDR2 are SGDLS and YYNGEE. CDR3 size: 13 residues. CDR3 coding DNA: TGTGCCAGCAGCGTAGGTCAGGGCGCTGAAGCTTTCTTT. Amino acids: CASSVGQGAEAFF.

This clone was seen more than once but under ten times. The chain combines TRBV10-1 with TRBJ1-1, with unresolved D. Deletions cut 9 bases from V and 2 bases from J, with 4 bases between. CDR3 length equals 10 residues. Germline V gives CDR1 WNHNN, CDR2 SYGVQD (reference sequence). This chain's CDR3 is CARINTEAFF. CDR3 sequence (DNA): TGCGCCAGAATTAACACTGAAGCTTTCTTT.

This chain connects TRBV4-2 to TRBJ1-3; tentative D call: TRBD1 (6 bases). Trimming removed 0 bases from V and 5 bases from J, with 17 bases in between. Germline V CDR1 and CDR2: LGHNA, YNFKEQ. This CDR3 is built from 17 residues. CDR3 DNA sequence: TGTGCCAGCAGCCAAGATTTTCAGGGGAAGTTAAGAAACACCATATATTTT. Translated: CASSQDFQGKLRNTIYF.